This TCR beta chain was documented in a study of T cells in narcolepsy. Data came from immunoSEQ multiplex PCR; TCRdb stores just in-frame clones and leaves some out. The sample includes 25,000 to 35,000 clones, around 75% of them seen just once. This clone was found once. Its target is not known. The CDR3 spans 14 residues. J lost 7 bases, V lost 6 bases, and 12 bases had no gene match. CDR1 is LNHDA and CDR2 is SQIVND in the germline V gene (reference sequence). Study-wide findings and caveats: Autoreactive clonotypes reportedly recurred in blood of same and different patients, not controls. Autoreactive clone sequences were missing from some blood memory CD4+ repertoires. Same-patient CSF and blood CD4+ T cell clonotypes included HCRT-specific and TRIB2-specific autoreactive ones.

The chain has TRBV19 and TRBJ2-7; 7 positions agree with TRBD2. This clonotype originated in a human donor with narcolepsy. The specimen sequenced was CD45RA- memory CD4+ T cells from PBMCs. The CDR3 DNA reads as TGTGCCAGTAGCCCCCAGGCGGGAGTGGGGGAGCAGTACTTC. Translation gives CASSPQAGVGEQYF.